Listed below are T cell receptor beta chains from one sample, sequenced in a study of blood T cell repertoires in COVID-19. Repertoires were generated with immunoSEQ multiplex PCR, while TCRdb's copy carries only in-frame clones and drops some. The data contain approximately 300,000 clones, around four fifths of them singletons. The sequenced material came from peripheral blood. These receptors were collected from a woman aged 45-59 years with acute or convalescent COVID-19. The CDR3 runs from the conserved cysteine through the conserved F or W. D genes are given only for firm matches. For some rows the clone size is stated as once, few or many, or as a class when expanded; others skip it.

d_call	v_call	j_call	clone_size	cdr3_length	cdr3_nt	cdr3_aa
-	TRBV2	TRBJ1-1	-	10	TGTGCCAGCAGCCAAGGGGTAGCTTTCTTT	CASSQGVAFF
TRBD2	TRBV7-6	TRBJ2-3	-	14	TGTGCCAGCAGACGACTAGCGGGGCCAGATACGCAGTATTTT	CASRRLAGPDTQYF
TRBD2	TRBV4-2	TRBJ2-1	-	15	TGTGCCAGCAGCCAAGAGGCGGGGGCCTACAATGAGCAGTTCTTC	CASSQEAGAYNEQFF
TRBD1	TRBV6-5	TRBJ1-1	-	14	TGTGCCAGCGTACAGGGGGGGCCGAACACTGAAGCTTTCTTT	CASVQGGPNTEAFF
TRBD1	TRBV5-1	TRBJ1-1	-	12	TGCGCCAGCAGCGATGGGGGGACAGTAGCTTTCTTT	CASSDGGTVAFF
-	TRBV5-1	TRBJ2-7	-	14	TGCGCCAGCACCCCCTCTCCAGGGGCGAACGAGCAGTACTTC	CASTPSPGANEQYF
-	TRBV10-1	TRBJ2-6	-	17	TGCGCCAGCAGTAGGGGAGGCCCGAGCTCTGGGGCCAACGTCCTGACTTTC	CASSRGGPSSGANVLTF
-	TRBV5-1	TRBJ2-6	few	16	TGCGCCAGCAGCTTGGGGTCAGGGGCAGGGGCCAACGTCCTGACTTTC	CASSLGSGAGANVLTF
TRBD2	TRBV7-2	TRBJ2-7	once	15	TGTGCCAGCAGCTCGGGACTAGCGGGAGTATCCGAGCAGTACTTC	CASSSGLAGVSEQYF
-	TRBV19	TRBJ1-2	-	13	TGTGCCAGTAGGGGCGGAGGGAGTTATGGCTACACCTTC	CASRGGGSYGYTF
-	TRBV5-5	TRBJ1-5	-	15	TGTGCCAGCAACCGAGGGGGGGCCGAGGATCAGCCCCAGCATTTT	CASNRGGAEDQPQHF